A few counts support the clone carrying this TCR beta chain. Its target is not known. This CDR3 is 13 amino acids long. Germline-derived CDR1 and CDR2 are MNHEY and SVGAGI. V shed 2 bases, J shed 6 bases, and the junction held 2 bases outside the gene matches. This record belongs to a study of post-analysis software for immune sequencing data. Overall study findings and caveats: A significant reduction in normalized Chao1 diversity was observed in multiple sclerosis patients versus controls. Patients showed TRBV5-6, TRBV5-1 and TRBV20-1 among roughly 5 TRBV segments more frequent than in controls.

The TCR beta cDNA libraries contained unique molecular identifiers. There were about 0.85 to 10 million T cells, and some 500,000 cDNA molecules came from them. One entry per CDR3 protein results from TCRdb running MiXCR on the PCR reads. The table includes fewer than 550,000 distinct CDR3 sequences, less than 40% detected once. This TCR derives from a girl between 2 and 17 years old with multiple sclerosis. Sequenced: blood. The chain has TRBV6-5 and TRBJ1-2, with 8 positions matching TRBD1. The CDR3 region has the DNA TGTGCCAGCAGTTACCGGACAGGGCATGGCTACACCTTC. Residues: CASSYRTGHGYTF.